Judged by abundance, the clone carrying this T cell receptor beta chain is medium-sized. What it binds is unknown. Nobody among the patients had been given any treatment before thyroid surgery. The data are from a study of metastatic and nonmetastatic thyroid tumors. Study-level information: The authors compared repertoires across blood and tumor or nodule tissue from malignant and benign thyroid patients.

As originally analysed: Clinicopathological groups supplied CDR3 differences that were used to build a distant-metastasis classifier for papillary thyroid cancer. With MiXCR, TCRdb called clones anew from the PCR reads. TCRdb's processing, not the study's, gives the V and J calls here. The table includes 31,000 or so clones, roughly 30% detected once. Study-wide results and caveats: As reported, TCR beta diversity in blood and tumor was significantly higher in malignant thyroid tumors than in benign nodules.

V lost 5 bases to trimming and J lost 2 bases, with 20 bases between them. The CDR3 runs to 17 residues. Germline V gene sequence: CDR1 MDHEN, CDR2 SYDVKM. The gene calls are TRBV28 and TRBJ2-3; D may be TRBD2 (7 bases). The sample taken for sequencing was blood. The source of this sequence is a female donor with papillary thyroid cancer or a benign thyroid nodule (not recorded which). Some clones in this sample may be carry-over from other donors' samples. CDR3 protein: CASSLGGGLRLTDTQYF. For the CDR3, the DNA is TGTGCCAGCAGTCTAGGGGGGGGTTTAAGACTCACAGATACGCAGTATTTT.